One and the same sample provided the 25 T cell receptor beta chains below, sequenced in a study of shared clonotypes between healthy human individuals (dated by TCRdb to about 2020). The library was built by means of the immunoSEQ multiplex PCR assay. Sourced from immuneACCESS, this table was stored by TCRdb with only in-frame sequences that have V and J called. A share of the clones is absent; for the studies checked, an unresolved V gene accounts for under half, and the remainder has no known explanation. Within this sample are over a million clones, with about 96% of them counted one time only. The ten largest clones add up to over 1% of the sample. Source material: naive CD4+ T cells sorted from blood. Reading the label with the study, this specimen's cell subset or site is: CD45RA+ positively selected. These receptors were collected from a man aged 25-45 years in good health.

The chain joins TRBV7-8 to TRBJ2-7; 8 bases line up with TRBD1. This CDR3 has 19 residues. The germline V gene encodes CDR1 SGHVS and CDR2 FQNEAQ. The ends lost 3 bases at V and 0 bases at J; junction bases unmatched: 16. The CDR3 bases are TGTGCCAGCAGCTTTACAGGGGGAAGGACAGATACGATCTCCTACGAGCAGTACTTC. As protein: CASSFTGGRTDTISYEQYF.

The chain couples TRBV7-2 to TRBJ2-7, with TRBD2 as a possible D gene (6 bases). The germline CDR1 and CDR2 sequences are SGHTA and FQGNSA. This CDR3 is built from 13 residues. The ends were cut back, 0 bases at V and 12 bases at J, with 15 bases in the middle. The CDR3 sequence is CASSLAGPRGRYF. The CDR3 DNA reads TGTGCCAGCAGCTTAGCCGGCCCGCGGGGACGGTACTTC.

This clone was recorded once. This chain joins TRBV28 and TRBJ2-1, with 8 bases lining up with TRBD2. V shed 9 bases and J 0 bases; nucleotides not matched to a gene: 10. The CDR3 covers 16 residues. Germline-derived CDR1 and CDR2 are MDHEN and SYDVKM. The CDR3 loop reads CASTSAGVTSYNEQFF. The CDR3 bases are TGTGCCAGTACCTCAGCGGGAGTAACCTCCTACAATGAGCAGTTCTTC. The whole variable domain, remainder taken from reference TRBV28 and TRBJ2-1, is DVKVTQSSRYLVKRTGEKVFLECVQDMDHENMFWYRQDPGLGLRLIYFSYDVKMKEKGDIPEGYSVSREKKERFSLILESASTNQTSMYLCASTSAGVTSYNEQFFGPGTRLTVL.

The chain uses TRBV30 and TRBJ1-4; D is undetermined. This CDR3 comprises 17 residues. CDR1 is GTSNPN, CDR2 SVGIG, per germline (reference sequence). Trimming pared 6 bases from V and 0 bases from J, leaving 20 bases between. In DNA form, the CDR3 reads TGTGCCTGTCCCCGGGAATCGACGCCTGCAACTAATGAAAAACTGTTTTTT. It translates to CACPRESTPATNEKLFF.

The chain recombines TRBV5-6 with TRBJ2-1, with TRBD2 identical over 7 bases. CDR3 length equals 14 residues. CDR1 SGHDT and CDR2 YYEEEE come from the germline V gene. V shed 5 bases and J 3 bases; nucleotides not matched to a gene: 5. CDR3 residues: CASRLTSVYNEQFF. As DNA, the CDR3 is TGTGCCAGCAGACTTACTAGCGTCTACAATGAGCAGTTCTTC.

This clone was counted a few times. CDR3 sequence (DNA): TGTGCCACCAGCAGAGCTCTCTCTGGAAACACCATATATTTT. This codes for CATSRALSGNTIYF. J is TRBJ1-3 and V is TRBV15; no definite D call. The CDR3 length is 14 residues. V shed 1 base and J shed 0 bases, with 4 bases lying between them. Germline CDR1 and CDR2: LNHNV and YYDKDF (reference sequence).

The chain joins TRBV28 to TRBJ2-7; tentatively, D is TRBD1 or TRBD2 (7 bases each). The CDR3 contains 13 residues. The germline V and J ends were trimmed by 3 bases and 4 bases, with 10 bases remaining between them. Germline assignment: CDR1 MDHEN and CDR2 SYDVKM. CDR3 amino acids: CASSFQGGYEQYF. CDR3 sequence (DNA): TGTGCCAGCAGTTTCCAGGGGGGGTACGAGCAGTACTTC.

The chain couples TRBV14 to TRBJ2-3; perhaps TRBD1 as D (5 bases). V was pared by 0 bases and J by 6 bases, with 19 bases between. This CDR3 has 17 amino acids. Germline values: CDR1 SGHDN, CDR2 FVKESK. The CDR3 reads CASSQDPYARVRDTQYF. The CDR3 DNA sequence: TGTGCCAGCAGCCAAGATCCCTATGCCAGGGTCCGGGATACGCAGTATTTT.

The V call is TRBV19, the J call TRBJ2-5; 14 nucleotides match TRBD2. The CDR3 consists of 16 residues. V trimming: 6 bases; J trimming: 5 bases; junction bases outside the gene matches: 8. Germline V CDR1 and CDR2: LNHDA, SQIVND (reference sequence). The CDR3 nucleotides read TGTGCCAGTAGGCGCCGGGGACTAGCGGGAGCGGAGACCCAGTACTTC. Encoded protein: CASRRRGLAGAETQYF.

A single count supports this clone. The CDR3: CASSWGLAGDTQYF. Written as DNA, the CDR3 is TGTGCCAGCAGTTGGGGGCTAGCGGGAGATACGCAGTATTTT. The chain has TRBV27 and TRBJ2-3, with 8 bases lining up with TRBD2. Germline CDR1 and CDR2: MNHEY and SMNVEV (reference sequence). Unmatched junction bases numbered 5, after V lost 4 bases and J lost 5 bases. The CDR3 consists of 14 residues.

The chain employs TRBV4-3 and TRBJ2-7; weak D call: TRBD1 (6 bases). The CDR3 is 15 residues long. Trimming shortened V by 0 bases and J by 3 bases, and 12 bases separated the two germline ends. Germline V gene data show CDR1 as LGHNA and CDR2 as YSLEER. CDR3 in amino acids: CASSQDYRVDYEQYF. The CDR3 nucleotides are TGCGCCAGCAGCCAAGACTACAGGGTGGACTACGAGCAGTACTTC.

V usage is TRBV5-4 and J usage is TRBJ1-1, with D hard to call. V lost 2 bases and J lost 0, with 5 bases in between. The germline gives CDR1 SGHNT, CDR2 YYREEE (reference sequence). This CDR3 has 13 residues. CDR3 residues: CASSLTVNTEAFF. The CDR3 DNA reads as TGTGCCAGCAGCTTAACAGTGAACACTGAAGCTTTCTTT.

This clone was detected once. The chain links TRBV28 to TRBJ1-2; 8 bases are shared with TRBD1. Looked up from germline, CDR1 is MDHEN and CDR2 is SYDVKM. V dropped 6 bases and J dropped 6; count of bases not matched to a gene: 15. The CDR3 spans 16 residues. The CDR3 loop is CASREPLGRGRDGYTF. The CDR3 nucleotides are TGTGCCAGCAGGGAGCCCCTTGGCAGGGGGCGGGATGGCTACACCTTC.

The CDR3 spells CASSPVPQNTEAFF. The CDR3 region has the DNA TGTGCCAGCAGCCCCGTACCCCAGAACACTGAAGCTTTCTTT. The chain uses TRBV9 and TRBJ1-1; D unresolved. The CDR3 has 14 residues. V shed 4 bases and J shed 1 base, with 11 bases lying between them. The V gene's germline CDR1 is SGDLS and CDR2 YYNGEE.

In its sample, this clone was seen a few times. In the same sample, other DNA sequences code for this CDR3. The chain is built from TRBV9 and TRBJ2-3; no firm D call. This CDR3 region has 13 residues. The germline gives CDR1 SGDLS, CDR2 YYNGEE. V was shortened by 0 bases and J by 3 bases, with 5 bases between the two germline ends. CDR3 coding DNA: TGTGCCAGCAGCGTAGTGGGGACAGATACGCAGTATTTT. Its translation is CASSVVGTDTQYF. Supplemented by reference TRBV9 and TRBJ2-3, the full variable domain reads DSGVTQTPKHLITATGQRVTLRCSPRSGDLSVYWYQQSLDQGLQFLIQYYNGEERAKGNILERFSAQQFPDLHSELNLSSLELGDSALYFCASSVVGTDTQYFGPGTRLTVL.

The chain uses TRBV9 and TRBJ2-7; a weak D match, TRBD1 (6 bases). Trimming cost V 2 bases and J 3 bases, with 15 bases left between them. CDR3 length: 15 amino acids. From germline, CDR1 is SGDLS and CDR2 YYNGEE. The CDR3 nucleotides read TGTGCCAGCAGCGTCGGGACACAAAGGGTCTACGAGCAGTACTTC. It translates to CASSVGTQRVYEQYF. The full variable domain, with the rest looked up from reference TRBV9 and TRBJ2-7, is DSGVTQTPKHLITATGQRVTLRCSPRSGDLSVYWYQQSLDQGLQFLIQYYNGEERAKGNILERFSAQQFPDLHSELNLSSLELGDSALYFCASSVGTQRVYEQYFGPGTRLTVT.

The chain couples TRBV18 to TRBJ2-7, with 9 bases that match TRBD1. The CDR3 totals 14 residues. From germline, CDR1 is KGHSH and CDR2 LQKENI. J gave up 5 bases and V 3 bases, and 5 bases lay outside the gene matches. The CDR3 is CASSPIRTGDEQYF. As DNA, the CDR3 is TGTGCCAGCTCACCCATTAGGACAGGGGACGAGCAGTACTTC.

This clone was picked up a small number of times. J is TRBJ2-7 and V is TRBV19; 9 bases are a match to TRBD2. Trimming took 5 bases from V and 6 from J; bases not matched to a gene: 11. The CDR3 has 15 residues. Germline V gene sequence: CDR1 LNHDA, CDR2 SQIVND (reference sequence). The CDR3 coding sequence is TGTGCCAGTAGTTCTTTTGCGGGAGGGCCATTCGAGCAGTACTTC. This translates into CASSSFAGGPFEQYF. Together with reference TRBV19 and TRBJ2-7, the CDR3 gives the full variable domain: DGGITQSPKYLFRKEGQNVTLSCEQNLNHDAMYWYRQDPGQGLRLIYYSQIVNDFQKGDIAEGYSVSREKKESFPLTVTSAQKNPTAFYLCASSSFAGGPFEQYFGPGTRLTVT.

The DNA for the CDR3 is TGTGCCAGCAGCGCCTGGGGCAATCAGCCCCAGCATTTT. It translates to CASSAWGNQPQHF. V usage is TRBV5-8 and J usage is TRBJ1-5; D gene uncertain. This CDR3 is 13 amino acids long. Trimming stripped 4 bases from V and 2 bases from J, with 7 bases between. Germline values: CDR1 SGHTS, CDR2 YDEGEE.

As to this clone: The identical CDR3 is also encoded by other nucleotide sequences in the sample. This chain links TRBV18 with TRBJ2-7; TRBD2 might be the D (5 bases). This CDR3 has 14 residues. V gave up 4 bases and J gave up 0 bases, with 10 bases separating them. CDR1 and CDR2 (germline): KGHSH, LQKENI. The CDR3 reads CASSQGRGSYEQYF. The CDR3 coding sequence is TGTGCCAGCTCACAGGGTCGGGGCTCCTACGAGCAGTACTTC. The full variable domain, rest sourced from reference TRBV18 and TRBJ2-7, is NAGVMQNPRHLVRRRGQEARLRCSPMKGHSHVYWYRQLPEEGLKFMVYLQKENIIDESGMPKERFSAEFPKEGPSILRIQQVVRGDSAAYFCASSQGRGSYEQYFGPGTRLTVT.

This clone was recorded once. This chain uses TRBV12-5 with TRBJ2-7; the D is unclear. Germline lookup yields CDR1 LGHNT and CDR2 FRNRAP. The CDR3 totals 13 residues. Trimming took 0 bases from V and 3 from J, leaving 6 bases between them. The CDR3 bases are TGTGCTAGTGGTTTGGTACATGACTACGAGCAGTACTTC. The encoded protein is CASGLVHDYEQYF.

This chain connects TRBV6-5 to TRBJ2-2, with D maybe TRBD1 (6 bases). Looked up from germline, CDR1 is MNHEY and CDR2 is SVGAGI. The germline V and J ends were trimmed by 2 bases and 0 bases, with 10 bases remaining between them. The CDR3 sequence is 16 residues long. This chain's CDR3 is CASSYDRPSNTGELFF. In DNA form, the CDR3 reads TGTGCCAGCAGTTACGACAGGCCCTCGAACACCGGGGAGCTGTTTTTT.

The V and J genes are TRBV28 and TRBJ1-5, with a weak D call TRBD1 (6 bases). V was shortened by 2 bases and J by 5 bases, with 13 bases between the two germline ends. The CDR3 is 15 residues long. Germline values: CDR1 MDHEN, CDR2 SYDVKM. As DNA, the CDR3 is TGTGCCAGCAGTTTAAGGGGGTTTGGGCATCAGCCCCAGCATTTT. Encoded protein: CASSLRGFGHQPQHF.

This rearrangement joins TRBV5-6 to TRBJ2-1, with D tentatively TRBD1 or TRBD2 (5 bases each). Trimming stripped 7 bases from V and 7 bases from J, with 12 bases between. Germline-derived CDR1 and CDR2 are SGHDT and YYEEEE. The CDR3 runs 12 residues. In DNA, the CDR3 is TGTGCCAGCGGGGTCGGGGCGAATGAGCAGTTCTTC. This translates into CASGVGANEQFF.

The CDR3 is CASSETGAASNQPQHF. The CDR3 nucleotides are TGTGCCAGCAGCGAGACCGGAGCAGCTAGCAATCAGCCCCAGCATTTT. J is TRBJ1-5 and V is TRBV6-6; D uncertain. Germline CDR1 and CDR2: MNHNY and SVGAGI (reference sequence). The CDR3 is 16 amino acids. V dropped 6 bases and J dropped 0 bases, with 15 bases sitting between them.